Listed here is a single T cell receptor beta chain. Its antigen remains unknown. CDR3 length: 12 amino acids. Trimming took off 6 bases at V and 4 bases at J, with 6 bases between the two ends. Germline V gene lookup returns CDR1 MNHEY and CDR2 SMNVEV (reference sequence). This sample is part of a study of OX40 agonist ivuxolimab in advanced cancers. Study in general: While on treatment, patients had intravenous ivuxolimab at 0.01 to 10 mg/kg every 2 weeks.

General study findings and limits: Expanded peripheral T-cell antigen specificity went undetermined. Partial responders at 0.1-3.0 mg/kg showed near-lowest clonal expansion.

Assay: immunoSEQ multiplex PCR; the TCRdb copy retains only in-frame clones and omits some. The profile shows about 30,000 clones, 84% of them singletons. Individuals having autoimmune disease history or systemic immunosuppression were not enrolled. Here the sequenced sample was CD4+ or CD8+ T cells sorted from blood, taken in a trial of the OX40 agonist ivuxolimab. The TCR sequence derives from an adult with an advanced solid tumor such as melanoma, head and neck, liver or kidney cancer. V gene TRBV27 combines with J gene TRBJ2-2; D is unresolved. The CDR3 protein is CASSGITGELFF. CDR3 nucleotides: TGTGCCAGCAGCGGAATCACCGGGGAGCTGTTTTTT.